This T cell receptor (beta chain) was documented in a study of long-term antiretroviral therapy in people with HIV. Study context: When the earliest samples were collected, ART was typically delayed until CD4 counts fell. The study, taken as a whole, reports: Repertoires in HIV (unlike those of controls) had narrower CDR3 length ranges.

This CDR3 region has 15 residues. The germline V and J ends were trimmed by 0 bases and 2 bases, with 10 bases remaining between them. Germline CDR1 is MGHRA and CDR2 is YSYEKL. Survey-level resolution applied to immunoSEQ assay v3.0. What sequencing targeted per sample was 40,000-50,000 T-cell genomes. Produced via immunoSEQ multiplex PCR; TCRdb's table is partial and in-frame only. The top ten clones hold roughly 3.6% of a sample with fewer than 40,000 clones, 86% of them seen once. With regard to this clone: Its matching antigen is unknown.

The sample here was unsorted PBMCs, taken just before starting antiretroviral therapy. V is TRBV4-1 and J is TRBJ1-1; D perhaps matches TRBD1 (6 bases). The receptor was isolated from a woman aged 18-29 years with HIV. CDR3 sequence (DNA): TGCGCCAGCAGCCAAGAGGGGACACTTAACACTGAAGCTTTCTTT. It codes for CASSQEGTLNTEAFF.